These 11 T cell receptor beta chains were sequenced from one sample in a study of T-cell reconstitution after alpha-beta-depleted transplantation in children. Unique molecular identifiers were built into the TCRbeta library. One entry per CDR3 protein results from TCRdb running MiXCR on the PCR reads. The repertoire holds about 460,000 distinct CDR3 sequences, with about 10% as singletons. The specimen comprised PBMCs, sampled before TCRalphabeta/CD19-depleted stem cell transplant. The receptors were gathered from a child aged 2-9 years with inherited bone marrow failure, due to receive a stem cell transplant.

The chain uses TRBV10-1 and TRBJ1-1; D gene ambiguous. The CDR3 sequence is 11 residues long. The germline CDR1 and CDR2 sequences are WNHNN and SYGVQD (reference sequence). CDR3 nucleotides: TGCGGGACCGCGGGAGACACTGAAGCTTTCTTT. Its translation: CGTAGDTEAFF.

In its sample, this clonotype was seen many times. The V call is TRBV20-1, the J call TRBJ2-3, with D unresolved. Per germline, CDR1 DFQATT and CDR2 SNEGSKA (reference sequence). The V and J ends lost 1 base and 2 bases respectively, with 4 bases between them. This CDR3 region has 12 residues. The chain's CDR3 is CSARGDTDTQYF. CDR3 in DNA: TGCAGTGCTAGAGGAGACACAGATACGCAGTATTTT.

This clonotype has a handful of counts. The J gene is TRBJ2-7, the V gene TRBV4-3; 8 bases fit TRBD1. The V segment lost 1 base and the J segment 1 base; nucleotides outside the gene matches: 9. Germline loops: CDR1 LGHNA, CDR2 YSLEER. The CDR3 is 17 amino acids. This CDR3 reads CASSQGLTGAGSYEQYF. CDR3 bases: TGCGCCAGCAGCCAAGGGTTGACAGGGGCTGGATCCTACGAGCAGTACTTC.

This clonotype was seen only a few times. V usage is TRBV11-2 and J usage is TRBJ2-1; the match to TRBD2 covers 7 bases. The CDR3 has 17 amino acids. Germline V gene data show CDR1 as SGHAT and CDR2 as FQNNGV. Germline trimming cut 2 bases from V and 4 bases from J; bases unmatched to any gene: 11. DNA for the CDR3: TGTGCCAGCAGCTTAATCAGGGTCCGCGGGAGTTACAATGAGCAGTTCTTC. Its translation is CASSLIRVRGSYNEQFF.

This clonotype has a count of ten or more. The J gene is TRBJ2-1, the V gene TRBV5-1; TRBD2 matches at 8 bases. The ends lost 4 bases at V and 8 bases at J; junction bases unmatched: 14. The CDR3 totals 16 residues. The germline gives CDR1 SGHRS, CDR2 YFSETQ. The CDR3 DNA is TGCGCCAGCAGCCCCCCCCGAGCGGGAGCGATAGATGAGCAGTTCTTC. Its protein is CASSPPRAGAIDEQFF. Full variable domain (outside the CDR3, taken from reference TRBV5-1 and TRBJ2-1): KAGVTQTPRYLIKTRGQQVTLSCSPISGHRSVSWYQQTPGQGLQFLFEYFSETQRNKGNFPGRFSGRQFSNSRSEMNVSTLELGDSALYLCASSPPRAGAIDEQFFGPGTRLTVL.

This CDR3 reads CASSFRAGGRNSYEQYF. In nucleotides, the CDR3 is TGTGCCAGCAGCTTTCGAGCCGGGGGCCGAAACTCCTACGAGCAGTACTTC. The chain joins TRBV7-2 to TRBJ2-7; D might be TRBD1 or TRBD2, each matching 6 bases. Germline V gives CDR1 SGHTA, CDR2 FQGNSA. Trimming cost V 3 bases and J 0 bases, with 18 bases left between them. There are 17 residues in the CDR3. The variable domain in full, with the rest retrieved from reference TRBV7-2 and TRBJ2-7, is GAGVSQSPSNKVTEKGKDVELRCDPISGHTALYWYRQSLGQGLEFLIYFQGNSAPDKSGLPSDRFSAERTGGSVSTLTIQRTQQEDSAVYLCASSFRAGGRNSYEQYFGPGTRLTVT.

This clonotype was observed at least ten times. The chain couples TRBV7-2 to TRBJ2-1; unclear D gene. This CDR3 has 12 residues. Germline assignment: CDR1 SGHTA and CDR2 FQGNSA. The V end lost 5 bases, the J end lost 7 bases, and 9 bases lay between the germline ends. The DNA for the CDR3 is TGTGCCAGCAGCCCCGATCGGAATGAGCAGTTCTTC. Residues: CASSPDRNEQFF.

V gene TRBV7-2 combines with J gene TRBJ2-7, with 10 bases lining up with TRBD1. Trimming at V came to 5 bases and at J to 3 bases, leaving 7 bases not matched to a gene. This CDR3 is built from 15 residues. Germline values: CDR1 SGHTA, CDR2 FQGNSA. The CDR3 sequence: CASSARTGGIYEQYF. CDR3 bases: TGTGCCAGCAGCGCAAGGACAGGGGGGATCTACGAGCAGTACTTC.

This clonotype has at least ten counts. The V gene is TRBV20-1, the J gene TRBJ2-3; D is possibly TRBD2 (5 bases). Germline loops: CDR1 DFQATT, CDR2 SNEGSKA (reference sequence). The CDR3 spans 12 residues. Trimming removed 3 bases from V and 4 bases from J, with 8 bases in between. DNA for the CDR3: TGCAGTGCTAGCGGGAACTCAGATACGCAGTATTTT. It specifies CSASGNSDTQYF.

The table lists this clonotype with many counts. This rearrangement joins TRBV12-3 or TRBV12-4 to TRBJ2-4; D gene ambiguous. This CDR3 comprises 20 residues. The ends were cut back, 4 bases at V and 1 base at J, with 26 bases in the middle. This chain's CDR3 is CASSSAVRPISAVAKNIQYF. In DNA, the CDR3 is TGTGCCAGCAGTTCCGCGGTCCGCCCAATCTCCGCTGTGGCCAAAAACATTCAGTACTTC.

This clonotype was observed at least ten times. The rearrangement uses TRBV19 and TRBJ1-3; D is uncertain. The V gene lost 6 bases and the J gene lost 0 bases, with 15 bases spanning the gap. This CDR3 is built from 16 residues. The germline gives CDR1 LNHDA, CDR2 SQIVND (reference sequence). The CDR3 spells CASSVTLASSGNTIYF. The DNA of the CDR3 is TGTGCCAGTAGCGTCACGCTGGCGAGCTCTGGAAACACCATATATTTT.